This TCR beta chain derives from a study of chemoradiotherapy in HPV16-positive cancers. Broader study findings: In HPV16-positive patients, HPV-responsive T-cell expansion tracked better recurrence-free survival.

The germline gives CDR1 SEHNR, CDR2 FQNEAQ (reference sequence). Trimming at V came to 3 bases and at J to 4 bases, leaving 6 bases not matched to a gene. The CDR3 sequence is 15 residues long. This table comes from immunoSEQ multiplex PCR, and its TCRdb copy is limited to in-frame clones, with some not included. The sample has 4,500 to 5,000 clones, about 91% seen once; the top ten hold approximately 3%. Note on this clone: Its antigen is not identified.

The chain uses TRBV7-9 and TRBJ2-1, with TRBD2 identical over 7 bases. The specimen comprised tumor tissue, sampled from a patient who underwent chemoradiotherapy. This clonotype was obtained from a human donor with HPV-associated anogenital cancer. CDR3 in DNA: TGTGCCAGCAGCTTCGGGGGGATTACGTACAATGAGCAGTTCTTC. The encoded protein is CASSFGGITYNEQFF.